Below, one T cell receptor (beta chain) is given with its context. Here immunoSEQ multiplex PCR was the method, and the copy in TCRdb shows in-frame clones only, minus some. The data show around 76,000 clones, about 82% seen once. These data come from a study of OX40 agonist ivuxolimab in advanced cancers. Looking at the study overall: Partial response was recorded in three patients: one hepatocellular carcinoma and two cutaneous melanoma cases.

The germline V gene encodes CDR1 SGHTA and CDR2 FQGTGA. Trimming shortened V by 2 bases and J by 6 bases, and 8 bases separated the two germline ends. The CDR3 is made up of 13 amino acids. The sequence was obtained from an adult with an advanced solid tumor such as melanoma, head and neck, liver or kidney cancer. Sample: CD4+ or CD8+ T cells sorted from blood, taken in a trial of the OX40 agonist ivuxolimab. The rearrangement joins TRBV7-3 to TRBJ2-1; D is possibly TRBD1 or TRBD2 (5 bases each). CDR3 in amino acids: CASSLAGGNEQFF. CDR3 bases: TGTGCCAGCAGCTTAGCTGGGGGCAATGAGCAGTTCTTC. The full variable domain, rest sourced from reference TRBV7-3 and TRBJ2-1, is GAGVSQTPSNKVTEKGKYVELRCDPISGHTALYWYRQSLGQGPEFLIYFQGTGAADDSGLPNDRFFAVRPEGSVSTLKIQRTERGDSAVYLCASSLAGGNEQFFGPGTRLTVL.